Listed here is a single TCR beta chain. The data are from a study of blood T cell repertoires in COVID-19. On the study more broadly: Sites across the United States, Italy and Spain contributed samples from acute and convalescent COVID-19. The analysed material was cDNA or gDNA that came from T cells, B-cell-depleted T cells, or PBMCs.

The germline gives CDR1 SNHLY, CDR2 FYNNEI. The CDR3 loop spans 14 amino acids. V gave up 6 bases and J gave up 1 base; unmatched junction bases: 5. Per the study methods: Amplification from reference gene primers served as the basis for estimated nucleated cell counts. Measured with immunoSEQ multiplex PCR; TCRdb has only the in-frame clones, and not every one. That table gives V, J and clone size, and the DNA gave D and trimming. Here the sample spans 90,000 to 100,000 clones, less than 95% being singletons. V gene TRBV2 combines with J gene TRBJ1-1; 7 bases fit TRBD1. What was sequenced was peripheral blood. This receptor was obtained from a man between 45 and 60 years old with acute or convalescent COVID-19. CDR3 coding DNA: TGTGCCAGCAGACGGGACAGAGAGAACACTGAAGCTTTCTTT. Its protein product is CASRRDRENTEAFF. The whole variable domain, remainder taken from reference TRBV2 and TRBJ1-1, is EPEVTQTPSHQVTQMGQEVILRCVPISNHLYFYWYRQILGQKVEFLVSFYNNEISEKSEIFDDQFSVERPDGSNFTLKIRSTKLEDSAMYFCASRRDRENTEAFFGQGTRLTVV.